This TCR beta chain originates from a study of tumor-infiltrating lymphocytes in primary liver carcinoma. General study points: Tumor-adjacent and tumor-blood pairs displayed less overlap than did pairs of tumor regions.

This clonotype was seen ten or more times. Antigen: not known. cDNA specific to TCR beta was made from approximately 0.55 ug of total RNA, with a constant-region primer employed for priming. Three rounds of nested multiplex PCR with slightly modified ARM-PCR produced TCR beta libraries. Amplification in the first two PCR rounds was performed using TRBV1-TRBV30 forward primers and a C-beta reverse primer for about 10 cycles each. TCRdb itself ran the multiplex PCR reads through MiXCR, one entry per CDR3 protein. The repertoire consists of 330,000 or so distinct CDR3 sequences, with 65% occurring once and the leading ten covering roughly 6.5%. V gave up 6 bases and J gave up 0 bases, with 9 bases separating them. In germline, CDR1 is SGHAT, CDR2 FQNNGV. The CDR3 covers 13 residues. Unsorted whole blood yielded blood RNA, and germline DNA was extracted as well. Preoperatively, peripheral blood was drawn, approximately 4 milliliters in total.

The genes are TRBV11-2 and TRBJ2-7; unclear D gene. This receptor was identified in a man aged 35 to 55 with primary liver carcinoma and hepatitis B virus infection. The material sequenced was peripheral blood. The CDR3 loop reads CASRPLSSYEQYF. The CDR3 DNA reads TGTGCCAGCAGACCCCTTAGCTCCTACGAGCAGTACTTC.